This TCR beta chain was obtained from a study of blood T cell repertoires in COVID-19. Per the original data handling: Reference gene primer amplification gave nucleated cell count estimates. Assay: immunoSEQ multiplex PCR; the TCRdb copy retains only in-frame clones and omits some. D and trimming come from the DNA, and the V and J calls and clone size come from that table. This table holds roughly 230,000 clones, roughly 84% found once. Cohorts were based on clinical histories the participants reported. Exposed volunteers were people who met a COVID-19 case within 2 weeks before study entry. This CDR3 comprises 17 residues. Germline lookup yields CDR1 SGHDT and CDR2 YYEEEE. Trimming stripped 4 bases from V and 0 bases from J, with 20 bases between.

V usage is TRBV5-6 and J usage is TRBJ2-7; D may be TRBD2 (6 bases). The TCR originated in a woman in her forties or fifties who had been exposed to COVID-19. Sequenced sample: PBMCs or T cells enriched from blood (not recorded which). The CDR3 is CASSRRDGHYNSYEQYF. The CDR3 nucleotides are TGTGCCAGCAGCCGGAGGGATGGGCATTATAACTCCTACGAGCAGTACTTC.